These 15 T cell receptor beta chains were sequenced from one sample in a study of blood T cells in healthy people across ages (dated by TCRdb to the mid-2010s). The library was generated by 5' RACE. Sequencing used an Illumina HiSeq 2500. A second 7 to 11 cycle PCR used a sample-barcoded 5' primer and a J-beta primer mix. TCRdb cleaned the public reads at Q25 with fastp, built clones with MiXCR and kept in-frame beta chains. Each entry merges the rows of one CDR3 protein and shows their most common DNA and genes. The sample contains 870,000 or so distinct CDR3 sequences, 29% of them found a single time. The ten largest clonotypes hold roughly 17% of the sample. What was sequenced was blood. All receptors come from a woman of 80 years or more in good health.

The V gene is TRBV7-9, the J gene TRBJ2-5; TRBD2 is a possible D gene (5 bases). Trimming left V 5 bases short and J 3 bases short, with 16 bases between. The CDR3 extends over 15 amino acids. Germline CDR1 SEHNR, CDR2 FQNEAQ (reference sequence). The CDR3 DNA is TGTGCCAGCAGCCCCGTAGGACTCGACAAAGAGACCCAGTACTTC. Amino acid sequence: CASSPVGLDKETQYF.

In its sample, this clonotype was seen many times. The chain has TRBV6-2 or TRBV6-3 and TRBJ2-3, with D tentatively TRBD1 or TRBD2 (5 bases each). Germline CDR1 and CDR2: MNHEY and SVGEGT. Trimming stripped 6 bases from V and 1 base from J, with 23 bases between. This CDR3 comprises 18 residues. The CDR3 region is CASRVEGPARRGTDTQYF. CDR3 sequence (DNA): TGTGCCAGCAGGGTTGAGGGACCAGCGAGACGAGGCACAGATACGCAGTATTTT.

DNA of the CDR3: TGTGCCAGCACATCGGGACAGCAGAACACTGAAGCTTTCTTT. Its protein product is CASTSGQQNTEAFF. V gene TRBV12-3 or TRBV12-4 combines with J gene TRBJ1-1; 7 nucleotides line up with TRBD1. J lost 1 base, V lost 7 bases, and 6 bases had no gene match. CDR3 length: 14 residues.

V is TRBV6-6 and J is TRBJ2-1; 7 nucleotides agree with TRBD2. The CDR3 consists of 16 residues. Germline CDR1 MNHNY, CDR2 SVGAGI (reference sequence). Losses at the gene ends were 5 bases for V and 3 bases for J; bases not matched to a gene: 10. CDR3 loop: CASSTAESGVYNEQFF. The CDR3 bases are TGTGCCAGCAGTACCGCGGAAAGCGGGGTCTACAATGAGCAGTTCTTC.

The chain uses TRBV4-3 and TRBJ2-5; possible D gene TRBD1, 5 bases. Matching the DNA end better, TRBJ2-7 makes the J call doubtful. The CDR3 is made up of 15 amino acids. Germline CDR1 is LGHNA and CDR2 is YSLEER. The CDR3 nucleotides are TGCGCCAGCAGCCAAGGGGGCGGATTAAGCCACGAGCAGTACTTC. As protein: CASSQGGGLSHEQYF.

This clonotype was seen many times. V usage is TRBV7-2 and J usage is TRBJ2-5, with 10 nucleotides matching TRBD2. Germline-derived CDR1 and CDR2 are SGHTA and FQGNSA. Trimming removed 5 bases from V and 4 bases from J; junction bases left unmatched: 7. The CDR3 runs 15 residues. The CDR3 DNA follows: TGTGCCAGCAGCCGGCGTAGCGGGGGGAGAGAGACCCAGTACTTC. Protein product: CASSRRSGGRETQYF.

This clonotype was counted between two and nine times. The CDR3 sequence is CASSAGRGPYNEQFF. Written as DNA, the CDR3 is TGCGCCAGCAGTGCGGGGCGGGGGCCCTACAATGAGCAGTTCTTC. The V call is TRBV10-2, the J call TRBJ2-1; a weak D match, TRBD2 (7 bases). The CDR3 covers 15 residues. Germline CDR1 and CDR2: WSHSY and SAAADI. Trimming removed 4 bases from V and 2 bases from J, with 12 bases in between.

J is TRBJ1-1 and V is TRBV11-3; 7 bases are a match to TRBD1. Germline values: CDR1 SGHNT, CDR2 YENEEA. V shed 5 bases and J 2 bases; nucleotides not matched to a gene: 8. The CDR3 contains 15 residues. The CDR3: CASSGQGVLNTEAFF. In DNA form, the CDR3 reads TGTGCCAGCAGCGGCCAGGGGGTTCTAAACACTGAAGCTTTCTTT. Filled out from reference TRBV11-3 and TRBJ1-1, the complete variable domain reads EAGVVQSPRYKIIEKKQPVAFWCNPISGHNTLYWYLQNLGQGPELLIRYENEEAVDDSQLPKDRFSAERLKGVDSTLKIQPAELGDSAVYLCASSGQGVLNTEAFFGQGTRLTVV.

The rearrangement links TRBV10-2 to TRBJ2-1; the match to TRBD1 covers 9 bases. This CDR3 is built from 15 residues. Germline loops: CDR1 WSHSY, CDR2 SAAADI. J lost 4 bases, V lost 7 bases, and 8 bases had no gene match. The DNA of the CDR3 is TGCGCCAGCATCGAGAGGGGACAGGGTTACAATGAGCAGTTCTTC. It encodes CASIERGQGYNEQFF.

Remarks on this clonotype: A read error may explain this, as a much larger clone is one base away. The CDR3 spells CASSLFGATDTQYF. CDR3 bases: TGTGCCAGCAGCTTATTTGGAGCCACAGATACGCAGTATTTT. The chain recombines TRBV7-2 with TRBJ2-3, with D unresolved. V dropped 2 bases and J dropped 2 bases, with 8 bases sitting between them. The CDR3 loop spans 14 amino acids. Germline loops: CDR1 SGHTA, CDR2 FQGNSA.

The chain joins TRBV21-1 to TRBJ2-1; whether TRBD1, the table's D call, matches the DNA was not checked. TRBV21-1 is given as a pseudogene. This CDR3 has 19 amino acids. The CDR3 protein is CASSKGLEPGPGDTNEQFF. For the CDR3, the DNA is TGTGCCAGCAGCAAGGGGTTGGAGCCGGGACCTGGGGATACGAATGAGCAGTTCTTC.

The rearrangement links TRBV2 to TRBJ2-1; 9 nucleotides line up with TRBD2. Germline CDR1 and CDR2: SNHLY and FYNNEI. The length of the CDR3 is 16 residues. After removal of 6 bases from V and 8 bases from J, the junction contained 14 bases not matched to a gene. As DNA, the CDR3 is TGTGCCAGCAGCCCGGGACTAGCCCTTGGTCGATATGAGCAGTTCTTC. Translating gives CASSPGLALGRYEQFF.

The chain links TRBV18 to TRBJ1-1, with D perhaps matching TRBD1 (6 bases). The CDR3 loop spans 13 amino acids. The germline gives CDR1 KGHSH, CDR2 LQKENI. V lost 3 bases, J lost 7 bases, and 12 bases lay in between. CDR3 sequence reads: CASSPGGAGEAFF. The CDR3 nucleotides read TGTGCCAGCTCACCGGGGGGGGCTGGTGAAGCTTTCTTT.

The chain is built from TRBV7-9 and TRBJ2-1, with D perhaps matching TRBD2 (6 bases). Germline V lookup: CDR1 SEHNR, CDR2 FQNEAQ (reference sequence). The length of the CDR3 is 13 residues. V was trimmed by 8 bases and J by 3 bases, leaving 11 bases between them. The CDR3 loop reads CASLSGYYNEQFF. The CDR3 bases are TGTGCCAGCCTTAGCGGTTACTACAATGAGCAGTTCTTC.

The rearrangement uses TRBV11-2 and TRBJ1-5; the D gene is possibly TRBD1 (6 bases). The V end was cut by 0 bases, the J end by 3 bases, with 12 bases between. The length of the CDR3 is 16 residues. In germline, CDR1 is SGHAT, CDR2 FQNNGV. The CDR3 DNA reads as TGTGCCAGCAGCTTAGATTACAGGGTGGTCAATCAGCCCCAGCATTTT. Protein: CASSLDYRVVNQPQHF.